This TCR beta chain was observed in a study of blood T cell repertoires in COVID-19. The overall study: Spain, Italy and the United States supplied samples that represented acute and convalescent COVID-19. T cells, B-cell-depleted T cells, or PBMCs supplied cDNA or gDNA.

In the authors' workflow: The authors estimated nucleated cell counts from reference gene primer amplification. Some clones are missing from TCRdb's copy, which holds only in-frame ones; the method was immunoSEQ multiplex PCR. Clonal size and the V and J genes are those of that table, whereas D and trimming came from the DNA. Of some 150,000 clones listed, around 89% are singletons. The table lists this clone with a count of one. Germline values: CDR1 SGHNT, CDR2 YYREEE (reference sequence). The CDR3 covers 14 residues. The ends were cut back, 4 bases at V and 3 bases at J, with 13 bases in the middle.

The chain couples TRBV5-4 to TRBJ1-1; D is unresolved. The sequenced material came from peripheral blood. This sequence was found in a man between 60 and 75 years old with active or convalescent COVID-19. For the CDR3, the DNA is TGTGCCAGCAGCCCCCGCGGAATGGACACTGAAGCTTTCTTT. Amino acid sequence: CASSPRGMDTEAFF.